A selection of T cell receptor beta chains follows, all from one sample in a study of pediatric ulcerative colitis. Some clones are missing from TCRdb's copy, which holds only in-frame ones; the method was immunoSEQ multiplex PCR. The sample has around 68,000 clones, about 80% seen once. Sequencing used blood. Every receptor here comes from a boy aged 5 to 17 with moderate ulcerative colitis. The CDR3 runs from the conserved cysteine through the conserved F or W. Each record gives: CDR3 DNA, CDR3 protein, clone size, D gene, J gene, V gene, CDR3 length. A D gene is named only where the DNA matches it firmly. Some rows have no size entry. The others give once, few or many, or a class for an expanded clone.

TGTGCCTGGAGCCCAGAAGCGGGTCAAGAGACCCAGTACTTC | CAWSPEAGQETQYF | . | . | TRBJ2-5 | TRBV30 | 14
TGCGCCAGCAGCCTCCTGGCCAGTGATACGCAGTATTTT | CASSLLASDTQYF | . | . | TRBJ2-3 | TRBV5-1 | 13
TGTGCCAGCAGGACCTCCGGGACTAGCGGCACCAGTACGCAGTATTTT | CASRTSGTSGTSTQYF | once | TRBD2 | TRBJ2-3 | TRBV6-4 | 16
TGTGCCAGCAGTGAACGGACAGGGCCGTATCAGCCCCAGCATTTT | CASSERTGPYQPQHF | . | TRBD1 | TRBJ1-5 | TRBV6-1 | 15
TGTGCCAGCAGTTCCCGGGACGCTGAAGCTTTCTTT | CASSSRDAEAFF | few | . | TRBJ1-1 | TRBV27 | 12
TGTGCCAGCAGCGCTGGGACTAGCGGGGTCTACGAGCAGTACTTC | CASSAGTSGVYEQYF | . | TRBD2 | TRBJ2-7 | TRBV9 | 15
TGCGCCAGCAGCTTGGAACCTAGCGGGGGGGCCTGGGATACGCAGTATTTT | CASSLEPSGGAWDTQYF | . | TRBD2 | TRBJ2-3 | TRBV5-1 | 17
TGTGCCAGCAGTGATACAGGGGGCATCACTGAAGCTTTCTTT | CASSDTGGITEAFF | once | TRBD1 | TRBJ1-1 | TRBV6-1 | 14
TGTGCCACCAGTAATTCTGCCGGTCAGCCCCAGCATTTT | CATSNSAGQPQHF | . | . | TRBJ1-5 | TRBV15 | 13
TGTGCCACCAGCTCTTCTGGGGCCAACGTCCTGACTTTC | CATSSSGANVLTF | . | . | TRBJ2-6 | TRBV15 | 13
TGTGCCTGGAGTGTCGGGGGCAAGGGCTATGGCTACACCTTC | CAWSVGGKGYGYTF | . | . | TRBJ1-2 | TRBV30 | 14
TGTGCCAGCAGCCCCATCGGCAGAGCAACTAATGAAAAACTGTTTTTT | CASSPIGRATNEKLFF | . | . | TRBJ1-4 | TRBV4-2 | 16
TGTGCCAGCAGTTTTTCGGGGCGTAAGCGGGGCTACACCTTC | CASSFSGRKRGYTF | . | . | TRBJ1-2 | TRBV27 | 14
TGCGCCAGCAGCTTGGTTGTAGATACCTACGAGCAGTACTTC | CASSLVVDTYEQYF | . | . | TRBJ2-7 | TRBV5-1 | 14
TGTGCCAGCAGCGACGGGGGGAACTCTGGAAACACCATATATTTT | CASSDGGNSGNTIYF | . | . | TRBJ1-3 | TRBV9 | 15
TGCGCCAGCAGCCATTCCATAATACAGACTGTCCGGCAGTACAATGAGCAGTTCTTC | CASSHSIIQTVRQYNEQFF | . | . | TRBJ2-1 | TRBV4-1 | 19
TGTGCCAGCAGCTTAAGACTAGCGGGATGGCATGAGCAGTTCTTC | CASSLRLAGWHEQFF | few | TRBD2 | TRBJ2-1 | TRBV7-9 | 15
TGCGCCAGCAGCCGGGGGGTGGATCAGCCCCAGCATTTT | CASSRGVDQPQHF | . | . | TRBJ1-5 | TRBV4-3 | 13
TGCGCCAGCAGCTTGGAGGCCGGGAGGGATGAGCAGTTCTTC | CASSLEAGRDEQFF | . | TRBD2 | TRBJ2-1 | TRBV5-1 | 14
TGTGCCAGTAGTTTACCAATCGTTTCGGCCCAGAACTATGGCTACACCTTC | CASSLPIVSAQNYGYTF | . | . | TRBJ1-2 | TRBV19 | 17
TGCGCCAGCGCCAGAGGGGAGTCTGGAAACACCATATATTTT | CASARGESGNTIYF | once | . | TRBJ1-3 | TRBV5-1 | 14
TGTGCCAGCAGCTTAGGACTAGCGGGAGAAGGGGATACGCAGTATTTT | CASSLGLAGEGDTQYF | . | TRBD2 | TRBJ2-3 | TRBV7-2 | 16
TGTGCCAGCAGCCCGCAAGGGACCTATGGCTACACCTTC | CASSPQGTYGYTF | few | . | TRBJ1-2 | TRBV6-4 | 13
TGTGCCAGCAGCTCAGCGGCCAGGGGTGGGACGACTGAAGCTTTCTTT | CASSSAARGGTTEAFF | . | . | TRBJ1-1 | TRBV7-8 | 16
TGTGCCAGCAGCTCGGGACTAGCTGGCATCGAGCAGTACTTC | CASSSGLAGIEQYF | . | TRBD2 | TRBJ2-7 | TRBV7-2 | 14
TGTGCCAGCTCAAAGACTAGCGGGCTATACAATGAGCAGTTCTTC | CASSKTSGLYNEQFF | few | TRBD2 | TRBJ2-1 | TRBV25-1 | 15
TGTGCCAGCAGGAACAGGGGGCAGGGGGCGTTTGGCTACACCTTC | CASRNRGQGAFGYTF | . | TRBD1 | TRBJ1-2 | TRBV2 | 15
TGTGCCAGCAGTCACTCCGCAGGGAACTATGGCTACACCTTC | CASSHSAGNYGYTF | . | . | TRBJ1-2 | TRBV6-5 | 14
TGTGCCAGCAGCCCTCGGACGGATCAGAAGGCTTTCTTT | CASSPRTDQKAFF | . | . | TRBJ1-1 | TRBV7-6 | 13
TGTGCCAGTAGGCGGGACAGGGAGGCAGATACGCAGTATTTT | CASRRDREADTQYF | . | TRBD1 | TRBJ2-3 | TRBV19 | 14
TGTGCCAGCAGGCTAGCGGGACGAGCCTACGAGCAGTACTTC | CASRLAGRAYEQYF | . | TRBD2 | TRBJ2-7 | TRBV6-5 | 14
TGTGCCAGCAGTTACCGCAGCATGACCTCTGGAAACACCATATATTTT | CASSYRSMTSGNTIYF | few | . | TRBJ1-3 | TRBV6-5 | 16
TGTGCCAGCGAGTCAGGTGGGGGCGGCTACACCTTC | CASESGGGGYTF | . | . | TRBJ1-2 | TRBV25-1 | 12
TGTGCCAGCAGCGTAGAGGCTGAACAACTACCCACAGATACGCAGTATTTT | CASSVEAEQLPTDTQYF | once | . | TRBJ2-3 | TRBV9 | 17
TGTGCCAGCAGCTCGCCAGAGGGGGTTACTAATGAAAAACTGTTTTTT | CASSSPEGVTNEKLFF | . | . | TRBJ1-4 | TRBV7-9 | 16
TGTGCCAGCAGCTTAGTCGTGAACTCACCCCTCCACTTT | CASSLVVNSPLHF | few | . | TRBJ1-6 | TRBV11-2 | 13
TGCGCCAGCAGCTGGGGGGGCTCTTGGACTAATGAAAAACTGTTTTTT | CASSWGGSWTNEKLFF | . | . | TRBJ1-4 | TRBV5-1 | 16
TGTGCCAGCTCCATGTTAGAGACCACAGATACGCAGTATTTT | CASSMLETTDTQYF | . | . | TRBJ2-3 | TRBV18 | 14
TGTGCCAGCAATCTACCCGGGAGCTACTACACCTTC | CASNLPGSYYTF | . | . | TRBJ1-2 | TRBV7-9 | 12
TGTGCCAGCTCAAGGGGCCTAGCGGGAGGGGTAGACGAGCAGTTCTTC | CASSRGLAGGVDEQFF | . | TRBD2 | TRBJ2-1 | TRBV18 | 16
TGTGCCAGCAGCATTGCAACAGGGGGCCTCCTTGGCGAGCAGTACTTC | CASSIATGGLLGEQYF | . | TRBD1 | TRBJ2-7 | TRBV11-3 | 16
TGCGCCAGCAGCTTGGATGGCGGGGGGGACGAGCAGTACTTC | CASSLDGGGDEQYF | . | TRBD2 | TRBJ2-7 | TRBV5-1 | 14
TGTGCCAGCAGTGAACGTTCTGGGAACACTGAAGCTTTCTTT | CASSERSGNTEAFF | . | . | TRBJ1-1 | TRBV2 | 14
TGTGCCAGCAGTTTGACAGGGGGATTCAATGAGCAGTTCTTC | CASSLTGGFNEQFF | . | TRBD1 | TRBJ2-1 | TRBV27 | 14
TGTGCCAGCAGTGATGGGGGACAGGGACGGGGGGATACGCAGTATTTT | CASSDGGQGRGDTQYF | . | TRBD1 | TRBJ2-3 | TRBV25-1 | 16
TGTGCCAGCAGCTTTTCCGGGATCCAAGAGACCCAGTACTTC | CASSFSGIQETQYF | . | . | TRBJ2-5 | TRBV7-2 | 14
TGTGCCAGTAGTATGGGGCCGTATAGCAATCAGCCCCAGCATTTT | CASSMGPYSNQPQHF | . | . | TRBJ1-5 | TRBV19 | 15
TGTGCCAGCAGCCCTCACAGGAGTAGCTCCTACGAGCAGTACTTC | CASSPHRSSSYEQYF | few | . | TRBJ2-7 | TRBV28 | 15
TGTGCCAGCAGTCCCATGGGGGTTCGTCAGCCCCAGCATTTT | CASSPMGVRQPQHF | . | . | TRBJ1-5 | TRBV2 | 14
TGTGCCAGCCAAATTCGGTCTGAGCAGTTCTTC | CASQIRSEQFF | . | . | TRBJ2-1 | TRBV19 | 11
TGTGCCAGCAGCTTCACCTCTCTAGCGGGGGCTAACAATGAGCAGTTCTTC | CASSFTSLAGANNEQFF | . | TRBD2 | TRBJ2-1 | TRBV7-2 | 17
TGTGCCAGCAGCTTACAGACGACAGATACGCAGTATTTT | CASSLQTTDTQYF | . | . | TRBJ2-3 | TRBV7-3 | 13
TGTGCCAGCAGCTCGGACGGCTACACCGGGGAGCTGTTTTTT | CASSSDGYTGELFF | once | . | TRBJ2-2 | TRBV7-8 | 14
TGTGCCAGCTCGCCCATACCCAGAGGACAGATTTACGAGCAGTACTTC | CASSPIPRGQIYEQYF | . | . | TRBJ2-7 | TRBV18 | 16
TGTGCCAGCAGCGCCGACACAGATACGCAGTATTTT | CASSADTDTQYF | once | . | TRBJ2-3 | TRBV9 | 12
TGTGCCAGCAGTATTATTGGGGTTGGCAATCAGCCCCAGCATTTT | CASSIIGVGNQPQHF | . | . | TRBJ1-5 | TRBV6-1 | 15
TGTGCCAGCAGCTTCCCCCGGCGGGACAGGGGGGATTTCAAGAACACTGAAGCTTTCTTT | CASSFPRRDRGDFKNTEAFF | once | TRBD1 | TRBJ1-1 | TRBV5-4 | 20